These T cell receptor beta chains were read from a single sample in a study of T cells in localized non-small cell lung cancer. Generated by immunoSEQ multiplex PCR, the TCRdb table keeps only in-frame clones and is missing some. The repertoire has about 53,000 clones, over 80% of them found once; the top ten carry approximately 17%. The input for sequencing was peripheral blood mononuclear cells, taken before any cancer treatment. Receptors originate from a man aged 35 to 70 with stage III lung adenocarcinoma. Both conserved end residues are part of each CDR3. D genes are given only for firm matches. The size of a clone is reported for some rows only, either as once, few or many, or as a class for expanded clones.

clone size	D gene	V gene	J gene	CDR3 length	CDR3 DNA	CDR3 protein
-	TRBD1	TRBV4-1	TRBJ2-1	15	TGCGCCAGCAGCCCCGGACAGGGGCCTTGGAATGAGCAGTTCTTC	CASSPGQGPWNEQFF
-	-	TRBV25-1	TRBJ2-2	15	TGTGCCAGCAGTCGAGTGATTCGTGGCACCGGGGAGCTGTTTTTT	CASSRVIRGTGELFF
few	-	TRBV7-7	TRBJ2-2	12	TGTGCCAGCAGCCGGGGTACCGGGGAGCTGTTTTTT	CASSRGTGELFF
-	-	TRBV27	TRBJ1-5	15	TGTGCCAGCAGTTTGCGGGTGGCAGACAATCAGCCCCAGCATTTT	CASSLRVADNQPQHF
once	TRBD1	TRBV7-9	TRBJ1-4	16	TGTGCCAGCAGCCCCACGAGGACAGGAATTAATGAAAAACTGTTTTTT	CASSPTRTGINEKLFF
-	-	TRBV7-7	TRBJ2-2	13	TGTGCCAGCAGCTTCACAGGTTCCGGGGAGCTGTTTTTT	CASSFTGSGELFF
-	-	TRBV4-3	TRBJ2-1	15	TGCGCCAGCAGCCAAGATAGGTGGATTCAAAATGAGCAGTTCTTC	CASSQDRWIQNEQFF
once	TRBD1	TRBV7-6	TRBJ2-3	18	TGTGCCAGCAGCCAGCGACCCCTTGGACAGGGGGTCATAGATACGCAGTATTTT	CASSQRPLGQGVIDTQYF
-	-	TRBV30	TRBJ1-5	13	TGTGCCTGGAGTGTAAACCGAGATCAGCCCCAGCATTTT	CAWSVNRDQPQHF
-	-	TRBV9	TRBJ2-7	14	TGTGCCAGCAGCGGGGGCAGTATGCCGTACGAGCAGTACTTC	CASSGGSMPYEQYF
once	TRBD2	TRBV6-1	TRBJ2-3	14	TGTGCCGGCCGGCTAGCGGGGGTCCCAGATACGCAGTATTTT	CAGRLAGVPDTQYF
once	-	TRBV5-1	TRBJ1-1	18	TGCGCCAGCAGCCTGAGGGGAGGGGACGCGGTCAAGAACACTGAAGCTTTCTTT	CASSLRGGDAVKNTEAFF
-	-	TRBV19	TRBJ2-7	16	TGTGCCAGTAGTACTTACCCAGCCCTTAGCCCCTACGAGCAGTACTTC	CASSTYPALSPYEQYF
once	-	TRBV4-2	TRBJ1-1	15	TGTGCCAGCAGCCAAGATGGGGCAGGCGCCACTGAAGCTTTCTTT	CASSQDGAGATEAFF
-	TRBD2	TRBV7-2	TRBJ2-2	18	TGTGCCAGCAGCTGCCCCACTAGCGGGGGGGGGAACACCGGGGAGCTGTTTTTT	CASSCPTSGGGNTGELFF
-	TRBD1	TRBV6-5	TRBJ1-3	15	TGTGCCAGCAGTTACGACAGGGCCTCTGGAAACACCATATATTTT	CASSYDRASGNTIYF
-	TRBD1	TRBV11-3	TRBJ2-1	16	TGTGCCAGCAGCCCGACAGGGGGTACTCTTGGGAATGAGCAGTTCTTC	CASSPTGGTLGNEQFF
few	-	TRBV9	TRBJ1-1	14	TGTGCCAGCAGCCTCTCTTTTGGGAACACTGAAGCTTTCTTT	CASSLSFGNTEAFF
once	TRBD1	TRBV4-3	TRBJ1-2	13	TGCGCCAGCAGCCCGACAGGGGACTATGGCTACACCTTC	CASSPTGDYGYTF
-	TRBD1	TRBV11-3	TRBJ2-2	17	TGTGCCAGCAGCTTATCGATGGGACAGGGGCACACCGGGGAGCTGTTTTTT	CASSLSMGQGHTGELFF
few	TRBD1	TRBV5-4	TRBJ2-4	16	TGTGCCAGCTCGAATAGAGGGACAGGGTCTAAAAACATTCAGTACTTC	CASSNRGTGSKNIQYF
-	-	TRBV27	TRBJ2-7	15	TGTGCCAGCAGTTCCCTGGCAGGGACGTCCTACGAGCAGTACTTC	CASSSLAGTSYEQYF
-	TRBD2	TRBV7-2	TRBJ2-2	15	TGTGCCAGCAGCTTAGTGGGCGGGGGGACCGGGGAGCTGTTTTTT	CASSLVGGGTGELFF
-	TRBD1	TRBV27	TRBJ1-5	14	TGTGCCAGCAGTTTAAGCAGGGGGCAGCAGCCCCAGCATTTT	CASSLSRGQQPQHF
once	-	TRBV6-1	TRBJ2-6	14	TGTGCCAGCAGTGAAGGGGCTGGGGCCAACGTCCTGACTTTC	CASSEGAGANVLTF
-	-	TRBV15	TRBJ1-3	12	TGTGCCACCGGGCTCGGGGGAAACACCATATATTTT	CATGLGGNTIYF
once	-	TRBV4-3	TRBJ1-2	14	TGCGCCAGCAGCCAAGAGACCGGGACCTATGGCTACACCTTC	CASSQETGTYGYTF
-	-	TRBV28	TRBJ1-1	12	TGTGCCAGCAGTTCGAGGGCCCGAGTGGCTTTCTTT	CASSSRARVAFF
-	-	TRBV18	TRBJ2-2	13	TGTGCCAGCTCACCAACGGGAACCGGGGAGCTGTTTTTT	CASSPTGTGELFF
-	TRBD1	TRBV11-3	TRBJ1-3	15	TGTGCCAGCTCCCTTAGACAGGGACCTGGAAACACCATATATTTT	CASSLRQGPGNTIYF
-	-	TRBV11-3	TRBJ2-2	13	TGTGCCAGCAGCTACCCAGGGGCCGGGGAGCTGTTTTTT	CASSYPGAGELFF
once	TRBD2	TRBV7-9	TRBJ2-3	17	TGTGCCAGCAGCTTAGCAATGGGTAGCGGGGCCACAGATACGCAGTATTTT	CASSLAMGSGATDTQYF